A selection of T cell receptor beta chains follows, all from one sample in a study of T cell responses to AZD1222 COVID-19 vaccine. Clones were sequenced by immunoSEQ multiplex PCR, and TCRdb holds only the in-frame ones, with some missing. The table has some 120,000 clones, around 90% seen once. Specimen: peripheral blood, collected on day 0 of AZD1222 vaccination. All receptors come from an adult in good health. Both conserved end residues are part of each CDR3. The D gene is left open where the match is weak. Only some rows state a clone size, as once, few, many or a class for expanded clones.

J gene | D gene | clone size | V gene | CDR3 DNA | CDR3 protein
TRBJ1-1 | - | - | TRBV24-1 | TGTGCCACCAGTGATTCCAGCGGGAGGGGAGATCCTGAAGCTTTCTTT | CATSDSSGRGDPEAFF
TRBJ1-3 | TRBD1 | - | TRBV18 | TGTGCCAGCTCACCACGTTCCCAGGGGGACACCATATATTTT | CASSPRSQGDTIYF
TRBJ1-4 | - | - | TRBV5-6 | TGTGCCAGCAGCCGGCCCTATCGGATTGCAACTAATGAAAAACTGTTTTTT | CASSRPYRIATNEKLFF
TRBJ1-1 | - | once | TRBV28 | TGTGCCAGCAGTCCCGCCGGAGGAGGATTGGGTCCGGGGGCTTTCTTT | CASSPAGGGLGPGAFF
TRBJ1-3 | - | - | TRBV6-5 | TGTGCCAGCCAAGGGTCAGGAAACACCATATATTTT | CASQGSGNTIYF
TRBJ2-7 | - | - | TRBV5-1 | TGCGCCAGCAGCCTGGACGGAAGCTCCTACGAGCAGTACTTC | CASSLDGSSYEQYF
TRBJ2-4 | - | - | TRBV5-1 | TGCGCCAGCAGCCCCGGGCGGGGGCAGGCCAAAAACATTCAGTACTTC | CASSPGRGQAKNIQYF
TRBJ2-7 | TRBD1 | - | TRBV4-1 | TGCGCCAGCAGCCACATGGACAGGGGCGGGTACGAGCAGTACTTC | CASSHMDRGGYEQYF
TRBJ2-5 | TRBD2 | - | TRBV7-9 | TGTGCCAGCAGCCAACTAGCGGGGGAAATCCAAGAGACCCAGTACTTC | CASSQLAGEIQETQYF
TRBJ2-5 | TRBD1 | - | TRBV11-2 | TGTGCCAGCAGCCCTCGACAGGGCGCAGAGACCCAGTACTTC | CASSPRQGAETQYF
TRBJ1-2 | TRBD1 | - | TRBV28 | TGTGCCAGCAGTTCGTACTCAGGGGGCTGGGGCTACACCTTC | CASSSYSGGWGYTF
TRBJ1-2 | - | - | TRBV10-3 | TGTGCCATCAGACCAACAGGCTCCTATGGCTACACCTTC | CAIRPTGSYGYTF
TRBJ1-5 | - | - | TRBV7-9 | TGTGCCAGCAGCTTCGGGGGGATTAGCAATCAGCCCCAGCATTTT | CASSFGGISNQPQHF
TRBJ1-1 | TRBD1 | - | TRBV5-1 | TGCGCCAGCAGCTTGCGTGAAGGACAGGGGGAAACTGAAGCTTTCTTT | CASSLREGQGETEAFF
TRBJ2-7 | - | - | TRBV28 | TGTGCCAGCAGACCCTTCTTATCCAACGAGCAGTACTTC | CASRPFLSNEQYF
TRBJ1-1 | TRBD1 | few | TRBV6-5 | TGTGCCAGCAGTTACTCTTCGGGACAGAGGGAGGCTTTCTTT | CASSYSSGQREAFF
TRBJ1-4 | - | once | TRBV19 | TGTGCCAGTAGTACACAAGCAACTAATGAAAAACTGTTTTTT | CASSTQATNEKLFF
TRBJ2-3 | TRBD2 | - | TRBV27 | TGTGCCAGCAGCCAACGACGGACTAGCGGGACCAGCACAGATACGCAGTATTTT | CASSQRRTSGTSTDTQYF
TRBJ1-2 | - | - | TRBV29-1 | TGCAGCGTTGAAGGTGGAGGCAGTGGCTACACCTTC | CSVEGGGSGYTF
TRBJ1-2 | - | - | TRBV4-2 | TGTGCCAGCAGCCAAGATGTCTCGGCCTCGGACTATGGCTACACCTTC | CASSQDVSASDYGYTF
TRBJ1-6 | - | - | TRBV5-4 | TGTGCCAGCAGCTTGGAGAAGAACTATAATTCACCCCTCCACTTT | CASSLEKNYNSPLHF
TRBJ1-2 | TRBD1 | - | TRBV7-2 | TGTGCCAGCAGCTTAGTATCACAGGGGGGGAACTATGGCTACACCTTC | CASSLVSQGGNYGYTF
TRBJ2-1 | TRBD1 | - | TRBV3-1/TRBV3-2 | TGTGCCAGCAGCCAAGTTGACAGGGGGCCCTACAATGAGCAGTTCTTC | CASSQVDRGPYNEQFF
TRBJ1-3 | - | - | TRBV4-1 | TGCGCCAGCAGCCAAGGTCGGGGTTACGAAAACACCATATATTTT | CASSQGRGYENTIYF
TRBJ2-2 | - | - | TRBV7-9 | TGTGCCAGCAGTTCCTGGGGGGCGAACACCGGGGAGCTGTTTTTT | CASSSWGANTGELFF
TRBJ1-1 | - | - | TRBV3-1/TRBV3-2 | TGTGCCAGCAGCCAAGATTTGGCGAACACTGAAGCTTTCTTT | CASSQDLANTEAFF
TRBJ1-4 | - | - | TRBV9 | TGTGCCAGCAGCGCCGACAGGTTTGCAACTAATGAAAAACTGTTTTTT | CASSADRFATNEKLFF
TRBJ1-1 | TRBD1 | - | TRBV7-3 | TGTGCCAGCAGCTCCGGGACAGGGGCTTTCTTT | CASSSGTGAFF
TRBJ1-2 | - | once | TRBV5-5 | TGTGCCAGCAGCCTTTTAAGGGGGATTGGTGACACCTTC | CASSLLRGIGDTF
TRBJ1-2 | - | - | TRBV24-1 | TGTGCCACCAGGTCAGATTCTAACTATGGCTACACCTTC | CATRSDSNYGYTF
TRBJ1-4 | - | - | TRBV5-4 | TGTGCCAGCAGCTTGGCGGGGAGGCCCGGCGAAAAACTGTTTTTT | CASSLAGRPGEKLFF
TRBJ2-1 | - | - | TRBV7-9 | TGTGCCAGCAGCCCGGCGGCCGGGTTCGTAAATGAGCAGTTCTTC | CASSPAAGFVNEQFF
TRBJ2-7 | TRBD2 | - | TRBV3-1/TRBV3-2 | TGTGCCAGCAGCCAAGGGTTACTAGCGGGGGTATACGAGCAGTACTTC | CASSQGLLAGVYEQYF
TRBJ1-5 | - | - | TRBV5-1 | TGCGCCAGCAGCTTAGGCGTGAATCAGCCCCAGCATTTT | CASSLGVNQPQHF
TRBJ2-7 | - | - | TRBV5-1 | TGCGCCAGCAGCTTGGGACAGCCAAGCTCCTACGAGCAGTACTTC | CASSLGQPSSYEQYF
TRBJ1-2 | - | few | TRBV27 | TGTGCCAGCAGTTTATCGAACGGGGTCTATGGCTACACCTTC | CASSLSNGVYGYTF
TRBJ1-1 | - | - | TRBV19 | TGTGCCAGTCGACCGGCTGAAGCTTTCTTT | CASRPAEAFF